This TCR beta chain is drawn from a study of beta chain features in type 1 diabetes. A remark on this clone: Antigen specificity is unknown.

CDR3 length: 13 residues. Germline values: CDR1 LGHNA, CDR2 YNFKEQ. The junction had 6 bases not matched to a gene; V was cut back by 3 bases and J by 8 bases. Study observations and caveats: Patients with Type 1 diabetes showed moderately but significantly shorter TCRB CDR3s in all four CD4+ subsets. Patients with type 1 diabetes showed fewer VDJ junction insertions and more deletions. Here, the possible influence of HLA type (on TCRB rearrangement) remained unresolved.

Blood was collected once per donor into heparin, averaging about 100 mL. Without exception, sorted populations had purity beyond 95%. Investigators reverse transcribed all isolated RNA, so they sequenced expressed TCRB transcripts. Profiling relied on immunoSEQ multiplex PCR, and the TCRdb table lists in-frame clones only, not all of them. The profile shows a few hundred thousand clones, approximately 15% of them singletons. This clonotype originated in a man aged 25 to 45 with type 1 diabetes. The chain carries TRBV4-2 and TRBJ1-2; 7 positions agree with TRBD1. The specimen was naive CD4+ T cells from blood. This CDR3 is CASSHTGARGYTF. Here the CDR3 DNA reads TGTGCCAGCAGCCATACAGGGGCACGGGGCTACACCTTC.